The 21 T cell receptor beta chains below all came from one sample that was sequenced in a study of human T cells and chemical hapten exposure. The time point: patch test 3, about 24 weeks after DPC sensitization. As to treatment: therapeutic diphenylcyclopropenone sensitization with weekly scalp DPC. Each CDR3 protein is one row after TCRdb ran MiXCR on the RACE reads. This table holds about 89,000 distinct CDR3 sequences, roughly 13% found once. The input for sequencing was whole blood, taken in connection with sensitization to the hapten diphenylcyclopropenone (DPC). These receptors were collected from a woman between 50 and 59 years old with alopecia areata. Some clones in this sample may be carry-over from other donors' samples.

V gene TRBV29-1 combines with J gene TRBJ2-7; no clear D gene. This CDR3 contains 11 residues. The V and J ends lost 4 bases and 5 bases respectively, with 9 bases between them. Germline CDR1 and CDR2: SQVTM and ANQGSEA. CDR3: CSVVSVHEQYF. The CDR3 bases are TGCAGCGTTGTGTCAGTCCACGAGCAGTACTTC.

The chain combines TRBV19 with TRBJ1-2; a weak D match, TRBD1 (5 bases). Germline lookup yields CDR1 LNHDA and CDR2 SQIVND (reference sequence). The V and J ends lost 8 bases and 5 bases respectively, with 6 bases between them. The CDR3 spans 10 residues. The CDR3 DNA reads TGTGCCAGTGGGACGTATGGCTACACCTTC. It translates to CASGTYGYTF.

V usage is TRBV7-6 and J usage is TRBJ2-7; TRBD1 might be the D (5 bases). V shed 5 bases and J shed 9 bases, with 20 bases lying between them. CDR3 length: 14 amino acids. Germline-derived CDR1 and CDR2 are SGHVS and FNYEAQ. CDR3 coding DNA: TGTGCCAGCAGCCCATTATACAGGACCCGAGGGCAGTACTTC. Amino acid sequence: CASSPLYRTRGQYF.

The rearrangement uses TRBV5-5 and TRBJ2-7; 8 nucleotides line up with TRBD1. In germline, CDR1 is SGHKS, CDR2 YYEKEE (reference sequence). Trimming cost V 4 bases and J 1 base; bases outside gene matches: 7. The CDR3 totals 15 residues. CDR3: CASSPGGTGSYEQYF. CDR3 nucleotides: TGTGCCAGCAGCCCTGGCGGGACAGGATCCTACGAGCAGTACTTC. Filled out from reference TRBV5-5 and TRBJ2-7, the complete variable domain reads DAGVTQSPTHLIKTRGQQVTLRCSPISGHKSVSWYQQVLGQGPQFIFQYYEKEERGRGNFPDRFSARQFPNYSSELNVNALLLGDSALYLCASSPGGTGSYEQYFGPGTRLTVT.

This clonotype was detected a few times. This chain uses TRBV6-6 with TRBJ2-1, with a possible D match to TRBD2 (6 bases). CDR3 length equals 11 residues. CDR1 and CDR2 from the germline V gene are MNHNY and SVGAGI (reference sequence). The germline V and J ends were trimmed by 7 bases and 8 bases, with 9 bases remaining between them. CDR3 coding DNA: TGTGCCAGCACGGGACTCCATGAGCAGTTCTTC. Its protein product is CASTGLHEQFF.

This clonotype came up many times. The chain employs TRBV28 and TRBJ1-1; maybe TRBD1 (6 bases). The CDR3 length is 14 residues. V was trimmed by 5 bases and J by 1 base, leaving 11 bases between them. Germline V CDR1 and CDR2: MDHEN, SYDVKM. The CDR3 protein is CASSVGQSNTEAFF. Written as DNA, the CDR3 is TGTGCCAGCAGTGTAGGACAGTCGAACACTGAAGCTTTCTTT.

This clonotype came up a few times. This chain joins TRBV14 and TRBJ2-1; D is undetermined. This CDR3 is built from 15 residues. Trimming removed 4 bases at V and 4 bases at J, with 14 bases between. Germline CDR1 is SGHDN and CDR2 is FVKESK. CDR3 residues: CASSPFMLGYNEQFF. For the CDR3, the DNA is TGTGCCAGCAGCCCTTTCATGCTGGGATACAATGAGCAGTTCTTC.

This clonotype was seen a handful of times. The V gene is TRBV29-1, the J gene TRBJ2-1; 7 nucleotides agree with TRBD2. The trim removed 3 bases at V and 10 bases at J, leaving 9 bases unmatched. The CDR3 sequence is 13 residues long. The germline V gene has CDR1 SQVTM and CDR2 ANQGSEA. DNA for the CDR3: TGCAGCGTTGACGGACTAGACGGGGCAGAGCAGTTCTTC. Amino acid sequence: CSVDGLDGAEQFF.

This clonotype appeared a few times. The rearrangement uses TRBV20-1 and TRBJ2-1, with TRBD2 matching over 10 bases. The length of the CDR3 is 16 residues. The germline CDR1 and CDR2 sequences are DFQATT and SNEGSKA (reference sequence). V was clipped by 0 bases and J by 4 bases; unmatched bases: 6. As DNA, the CDR3 is TGCAGTGCTAGAGATAGTGGGACTAGCGTATACAATGAGCAGTTCTTC. This gives the protein CSARDSGTSVYNEQFF.

The chain recombines TRBV6-1 with TRBJ1-4; D ambiguous. Germline V CDR1 and CDR2: MNHNS, SASEGT. CDR3 size: 14 residues. The V gene lost 3 bases and the J gene lost 2 bases, with 7 bases spanning the gap. The CDR3 DNA sequence: TGTGCCAGCAGTGATGACGGGACTAATGAAAAACTGTTTTTT. It codes for CASSDDGTNEKLFF.

This clonotype was seen many times. The rearrangement links TRBV2 to TRBJ2-1, with D uncertain. CDR3 length: 12 residues. V lost 4 bases, J lost 4 bases, and 5 bases lay in between. Per the germline V gene, CDR1 is SNHLY and CDR2 is FYNNEI. CDR3 protein: CASSGSYNEQFF. The CDR3 coding sequence is TGTGCCAGCAGTGGATCGTACAATGAGCAGTTCTTC.

This chain connects TRBV27 to TRBJ2-1; D uncertain. Trimming took 10 bases from V and 0 from J, leaving 13 bases between them. Germline lookup yields CDR1 MNHEY and CDR2 SMNVEV (reference sequence). The CDR3 is 14 residues long. The CDR3 region is CANKNLSSYNEQFF. The CDR3, as DNA: TGTGCCAACAAAAATCTTAGCTCCTACAATGAGCAGTTCTTC.

In its sample, this clonotype was seen many times. The chain links TRBV12-3 or TRBV12-4 to TRBJ1-2; possible D gene TRBD1, 6 bases. This CDR3 is 11 amino acids long. The V and J ends lost 5 bases and 5 bases respectively, with 6 bases between them. The CDR3 region is CASSQGYGYTF. The CDR3 nucleotides read TGTGCCAGCAGTCAGGGGTATGGCTACACCTTC.

Note on this clonotype: At one end the junction does not follow the germline gene, possibly because of a read error. The chain uses TRBV7-7 and TRBJ2-5, with 13 bases lining up with TRBD2. The CDR3 extends over 16 amino acids. Germline loops: CDR1 SSHAT, CDR2 FNYEAQ (reference sequence). CDR3 in DNA: TGTGCTAGCAGCCCCGGACTAGCGGGAGCTCAAGAGACCCAGTACTTC. Amino acids: CASSPGLAGAQETQYF.

The table lists this clonotype with a few counts. The J gene is TRBJ2-2, the V gene TRBV29-1; maybe TRBD2 (6 bases). The CDR3 has 13 residues. Trimming removed 7 bases from V and 2 bases from J, with 11 bases in between. Germline V CDR1 and CDR2: SQVTM, ANQGSEA. The DNA of the CDR3 is TGCAGCGGCAGGGCGGGAAACACCGGGGAGCTGTTTTTT. Amino acids: CSGRAGNTGELFF.

Points on this clonotype: This likely comes from a read error, as the CDR3 has no conserved phenylalanine or tryptophan at its end. The chain links TRBV12-3 or TRBV12-4 to TRBJ2-2; possibly TRBD1 for D (5 bases). The CDR3 is 13 amino acids. With 6 bases removed from V and 6 bases from J, the gap between germline ends came to 11 bases. The CDR3 reads CASRRTRAGELFL. The CDR3 bases are TGTGCCAGCAGACGGACAAGGGCCGGGGAGCTGTTTCTT.

V usage is TRBV7-8 and J usage is TRBJ2-7; 10 bases line up with TRBD2. The germline gives CDR1 SGHVS, CDR2 FQNEAQ. With V trimmed by 1 base and J by 7 bases, 16 bases remained unmatched. The CDR3 covers 18 residues. The CDR3 sequence is CASSLEKPLGVAGGEQYF. Here the CDR3 DNA reads TGTGCCAGCAGCTTAGAAAAGCCACTGGGGGTAGCGGGAGGAGAGCAGTACTTC.

The chain is built from TRBV29-1 and TRBJ2-5; TRBD2 aligns across 7 bases. Germline-derived CDR1 and CDR2 are SQVTM and ANQGSEA. Trimming removed 4 bases from V and 4 bases from J; junction bases left unmatched: 0. CDR3 length: 11 amino acids. CDR3 region: CSVASGETQYF. The DNA for the CDR3 is TGCAGCGTTGCTAGCGGAGAGACCCAGTACTTC.

This clonotype occurred a few times. The gene calls are TRBV3-1 and TRBJ2-1; D gene uncertain. The CDR3 has 15 amino acids. Germline V gene data show CDR1 as LGHDT and CDR2 as YNNKEL (reference sequence). Trimming removed 3 bases from V and 7 bases from J, with 16 bases in between. Here the CDR3 DNA reads TGTGCCAGCAGCCACGATCCAACCCGGTCGAATGAGCAGTTCTTC. Its translation is CASSHDPTRSNEQFF.

This chain links TRBV9 with TRBJ2-5; no firm D call. The germline V and J ends were trimmed by 4 bases and 2 bases, with 12 bases remaining between them. The germline V gene encodes CDR1 SGDLS and CDR2 YYNGEE. The CDR3 is 14 amino acids. The DNA for the CDR3 is TGTGCCAGCAGCTCAGTAGGCTTTCAAGAGACCCAGTACTTC. It encodes CASSSVGFQETQYF. Drawing the rest from reference TRBV9 and TRBJ2-5, the complete variable domain is DSGVTQTPKHLITATGQRVTLRCSPRSGDLSVYWYQQSLDQGLQFLIQYYNGEERAKGNILERFSAQQFPDLHSELNLSSLELGDSALYFCASSSVGFQETQYFGPGTRLLVL.

This chain uses TRBV14 with TRBJ1-6; 9 bases fit TRBD1. The CDR3 has 15 residues. CDR1 is SGHDN, CDR2 FVKESK, per germline. The V segment lost 2 bases and the J segment 7 bases; nucleotides outside the gene matches: 3. In nucleotides, the CDR3 is TGTGCCAGCAGCCAAATAGGACAGGGGAATTCACCCCTCCACTTT. Its protein is CASSQIGQGNSPLHF.